These T cell receptor beta chains were read from a single sample in a study of blood T cell repertoires in COVID-19. Data came from immunoSEQ multiplex PCR; TCRdb stores just in-frame clones and leaves some out. The table has 90,000 to 100,000 clones, roughly 90% seen once; the top ten hold around 2.9%. What was sequenced was peripheral blood. Receptor source: a man aged 50 or older with COVID-19, enrolled during active disease. Each CDR3 is given with its conserved first and last residue. The D gene is left open where the match is weak. Clone size is not always given. Where it is, it says once, few, many or a class for expanded clones.

clone_size	v_call	j_call	d_call	cdr3_nt	cdr3_aa
.	TRBV5-1	TRBJ1-1	.	TGCGCCAGCAGCCCCCAGGGGCGCGTGACTGAAGCTTTCTTT	CASSPQGRVTEAFF
.	TRBV6-6	TRBJ1-2	.	TGTGCCAGCAGCGCGAATGGCTACACCTTC	CASSANGYTF
.	TRBV15	TRBJ2-7	.	TGTGCCACCAGCAGAGAGGGCGGGTTCACCTACGAGCAGTACTTC	CATSREGGFTYEQYF
.	TRBV10-2	TRBJ2-5	TRBD2	TGCGCCAGCATGATTCAAGCGGGGGGGAGACAGACCCAGTACTTC	CASMIQAGGRQTQYF
once	TRBV3-1/TRBV3-2	TRBJ1-5	.	TGTGCCAGCAGCCAAAGTTGGGACAATAGCAATCAGCCCCAGCATTTT	CASSQSWDNSNQPQHF
.	TRBV4-1	TRBJ1-2	TRBD1	TGCGCCAGCAGCCAAGCCGGGACAGGGTTCTATGGCTACACCTTC	CASSQAGTGFYGYTF
.	TRBV19	TRBJ1-1	TRBD1	TGTGCCAGTAGTTGGGCCGCCGGGGGACAGGGGTACACTGAAGCTTTCTTT	CASSWAAGGQGYTEAFF
.	TRBV3-1/TRBV3-2	TRBJ1-1	.	TGTGCCAGCAGCCACCGCGTCGATGAAGCTTTCTTT	CASSHRVDEAFF
.	TRBV4-3	TRBJ2-2	.	TGCGCCAGCAGCCAAGGTTGGCAGGTCACCGGGGAGCTGTTTTTT	CASSQGWQVTGELFF
.	TRBV15	TRBJ1-3	.	TGTGCCACCAGCAGAGATCTAACAGGGCTCGGAAACACCATATATTTT	CATSRDLTGLGNTIYF
few	TRBV5-1	TRBJ1-1	TRBD1	TGCGCCAGCAGCCTAGGGACAGCGAACACTGAAGCTTTCTTT	CASSLGTANTEAFF
once	TRBV21-1	TRBJ2-5	.	TGTGCCAGCAGCTTTCCGGGACAAAGCCAAGAGACCCAGTACTTC	CASSFPGQSQETQYF
.	TRBV5-1	TRBJ2-7	.	TGCGCCAGCAGCCCCTTGGAGGAAGCCTACGAGCAGTACTTC	CASSPLEEAYEQYF
.	TRBV7-3	TRBJ2-1	TRBD2	TGTGCCAGCAGCTTAACCGGGGCTAGCGGGGGGAGCCAGCAGTTCTTC	CASSLTGASGGSQQFF
.	TRBV7-8	TRBJ1-5	TRBD1	TGTGCCAGCAGCTCCGACAGGGATCAGCCCCAGCATTTT	CASSSDRDQPQHF
.	TRBV2	TRBJ1-1	.	TGTGCCAGCAGTGGAGACACGAACACTGAAGCTTTCTTT	CASSGDTNTEAFF
.	TRBV7-6	TRBJ1-2	.	TGTGCCAGCAGCTTAGAGGGCAGGGGACCCGCGGACTATGGCTACACCTTC	CASSLEGRGPADYGYTF
few	TRBV5-1	TRBJ2-3	TRBD2	TGCGCCAGCAGCTTCATTGGACTAGCGGGGGGTTCTAGCACAGATACGCAGTATTTT	CASSFIGLAGGSSTDTQYF
.	TRBV6-5	TRBJ1-2	TRBD1	TGTGCCAGCTGGACAGGGGGCGGGGGCTACACCTTC	CASWTGGGGYTF
.	TRBV18	TRBJ1-3	.	TGTGCCAGCTCCGCGCAGGGGACCTCTCCTGGAAACACCATATATTTT	CASSAQGTSPGNTIYF
.	TRBV5-1	TRBJ2-5	.	TGCGCCAGCAGCTTGAATCCCCCTAGTTTGTTGCAAGAGACCCAGTACTTC	CASSLNPPSLLQETQYF
once	TRBV6-4	TRBJ1-2	.	TGTGCCAGCAGCCGGGGTCAGGGCTACACCTTC	CASSRGQGYTF
.	TRBV7-2	TRBJ1-2	.	TGTGCCAGCAGCTTAGGGGTAGAGGGTTCGACAGGCTACACCTTC	CASSLGVEGSTGYTF
.	TRBV29-1	TRBJ1-2	.	TGCAGCGTTGAAAGGCGGGTACCTGAATATGGCTACACCTTC	CSVERRVPEYGYTF
.	TRBV6-5	TRBJ1-3	.	TGTGCCAGCACCTTAGGGACAACAGGAAACACCATATATTTT	CASTLGTTGNTIYF
.	TRBV6-5	TRBJ1-6	TRBD1	TGTGCCAGCAGGATTGCAGGGGGCGGGGGTCACACCCTCCACTTT	CASRIAGGGGHTLHF
.	TRBV27	TRBJ1-1	.	TGTGCCAGCTACGGGGGGGCCTTGAACACTGAAGCTTTCTTT	CASYGGALNTEAFF
.	TRBV7-2	TRBJ2-7	.	TGTGCCAGCAGCACCCGGGGGGAGCAGTACTTC	CASSTRGEQYF
.	TRBV3-1/TRBV3-2	TRBJ1-2	.	TGTGCCAGCAGCCAAGAATATATATCGACAGTCTTCTATGGCTACACCTTC	CASSQEYISTVFYGYTF
.	TRBV3-1/TRBV3-2	TRBJ1-2	.	TGTGCCAGCAGCCATGAGGCTGGCTACACCTTC	CASSHEAGYTF
.	TRBV2	TRBJ2-7	TRBD1	TGTGCCAGCAGCCTCGGACAGGGCTACGAGCAGTACTTC	CASSLGQGYEQYF
.	TRBV11-2	TRBJ1-5	TRBD1	TGTGCCAGCAGCTCGGGACAGGGGCTGGGACAGCCCCAGCATTTT	CASSSGQGLGQPQHF
.	TRBV18	TRBJ1-4	.	TGTGCCAGCTCACCACTAGAGGGAGGGCGAAGTGAAAAACTGTTTTTT	CASSPLEGGRSEKLFF